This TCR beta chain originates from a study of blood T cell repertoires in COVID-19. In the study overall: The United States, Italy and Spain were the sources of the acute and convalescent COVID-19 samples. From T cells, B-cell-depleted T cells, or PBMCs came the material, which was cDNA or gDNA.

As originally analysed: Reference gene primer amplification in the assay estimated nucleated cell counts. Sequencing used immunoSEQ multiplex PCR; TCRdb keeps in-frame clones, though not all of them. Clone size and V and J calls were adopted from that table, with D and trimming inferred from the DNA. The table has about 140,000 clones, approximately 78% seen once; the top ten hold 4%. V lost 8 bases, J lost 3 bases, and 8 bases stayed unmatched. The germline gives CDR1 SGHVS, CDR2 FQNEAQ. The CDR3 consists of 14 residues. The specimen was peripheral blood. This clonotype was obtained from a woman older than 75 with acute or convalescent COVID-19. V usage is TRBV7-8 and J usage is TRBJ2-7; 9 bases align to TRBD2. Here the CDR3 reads CASRSVSGSYEQYF. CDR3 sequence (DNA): TGTGCCAGCCGCTCTGTTAGCGGGAGCTACGAGCAGTACTTC.